This passage covers 17 T cell receptor beta chains from one sample sequenced in a study of T-cell reconstitution after alpha-beta-depleted transplantation in children. The TCRbeta library incorporated unique molecular identifiers. TCRdb called the PCR reads again in MiXCR, with one record for every CDR3 protein. The table includes about 500,000 distinct CDR3 sequences, less than 35% detected once. The sequenced sample was PBMCs from the stem cell graft donor, obtained from the stem cell graft. The receptors were gathered from a human donor who donated a stem cell graft to a child with aplastic anemia.

The J gene is TRBJ2-7, the V gene TRBV18; tentatively, D is TRBD2 (5 bases). Trimming shortened V by 8 bases and J by 1 base, and 6 bases separated the two germline ends. Germline loops: CDR1 KGHSH, CDR2 LQKENI. This CDR3 has 11 residues. The CDR3 is CASSGSYEQYF. For the CDR3, the DNA is TGTGCCAGCAGCGGATCCTACGAGCAGTACTTC.

The chain is built from TRBV7-2 and TRBJ2-2, with 7 bases identical to TRBD2. The CDR3 contains 15 residues. The germline CDR1 and CDR2 sequences are SGHTA and FQGNSA. Trimming took 5 bases from V and 0 from J; bases not matched to a gene: 3. The CDR3 DNA sequence: TGTGCCAGCAGCATCGGGAGGACGAACACCGGGGAGCTGTTTTTT. Residues: CASSIGRTNTGELFF.

This clonotype was seen only a few times. The chain carries TRBV30 and TRBJ1-2, with TRBD1 as a possible D gene (6 bases). Trimming shortened V by 3 bases and J by 5 bases, and 16 bases separated the two germline ends. Germline V gene sequence: CDR1 GTSNPN, CDR2 SVGIG (reference sequence). CDR3 length equals 14 residues. CDR3 sequence: CAWRMTGSGYGYTF. Here the CDR3 DNA reads TGTGCCTGGAGGATGACAGGCTCAGGTTATGGCTACACCTTC.

As DNA, the CDR3 is TGTGCCAGCAGTTTTTCAGGGGGCAAAGACACCATATATTTT. Translation: CASSFSGGKDTIYF. The chain uses TRBV12-3 or TRBV12-4 and TRBJ1-3; TRBD1 matches 8 bases. The CDR3 sequence is 14 residues long. Trimming took 3 bases from V and 8 from J; bases not matched to a gene: 6.

V gene TRBV28 combines with J gene TRBJ2-4, with 11 nucleotides matching TRBD2. V lost 3 bases to trimming and J lost 10 bases; unmatched junction nucleotides: 8. The CDR3 is 15 residues long. Germline loops: CDR1 MDHEN, CDR2 SYDVKM. The CDR3 region has the DNA TGTGCCAGCAGTTTTAGGGGACTAGCGGCATGGATTCAGTACTTC. Translated: CASSFRGLAAWIQYF.

CDR3 loop: CASSSGGRDEQFF. The CDR3 DNA follows: TGTGCCAGCAGTTCCGGCGGGAGGGATGAGCAGTTCTTC. The chain combines TRBV25-1 with TRBJ2-1, with 9 positions matching TRBD2. CDR3 length: 13 amino acids. Germline assignment: CDR1 MGHDK and CDR2 SYGVNS. With V trimmed by 5 bases and J by 8 bases, 4 bases remained unmatched.

The V and J genes are TRBV12-3 or TRBV12-4 and TRBJ1-1, with unresolved D. The CDR3 is 14 residues long. The ends were cut back, 3 bases at V and 5 bases at J, with 13 bases in the middle. For the CDR3, the DNA is TGTGCCAGCAGTTTGGCGGGAGCGGGGACTGAAGCTTTCTTT. It codes for CASSLAGAGTEAFF.

The sample holds a few counts of this clonotype. This chain uses TRBV29-1 with TRBJ1-3; D is undetermined. CDR1 is SQVTM and CDR2 is ANQGSEA in the germline V gene. The CDR3 spans 16 residues. Deletions cut 0 bases from V and 2 bases from J, with 14 bases between. DNA of the CDR3: TGCAGCGTTGAAGACCTACCCGAGGGAACTGGAAACACCATATATTTT. Translation gives CSVEDLPEGTGNTIYF.

The rearrangement uses TRBV12-3 or TRBV12-4 and TRBJ1-2, with D uncertain. This CDR3 contains 14 residues. Trimming removed 7 bases from V and 2 bases from J, with 14 bases in between. CDR3 sequence reads: CASTTHQTNYGYTF. The CDR3 DNA reads TGTGCCAGCACCACTCATCAAACGAACTATGGCTACACCTTC.

This sequence joins TRBV5-1 and TRBJ1-5; unclear D gene. The germline V gene has CDR1 SGHRS and CDR2 YFSETQ. The V end was cut by 0 bases, the J end by 7 bases, with 11 bases between. The CDR3 is made up of 14 amino acids. Here the CDR3 reads CASSLGPARQPQHF. Written as DNA, the CDR3 is TGCGCCAGCAGCTTGGGGCCCGCGCGGCAGCCCCAGCATTTT.

The rearrangement uses TRBV12-3 or TRBV12-4 and TRBJ2-1, with D possibly being TRBD1 (6 bases). The CDR3 spans 14 residues. Trimming removed 4 bases from V and 4 bases from J, with 11 bases in between. CDR3: CASSYLGAYNEQFF. DNA for the CDR3: TGTGCCAGCAGTTATTTGGGGGCTTACAATGAGCAGTTCTTC.

The V and J genes are TRBV11-2 and TRBJ2-1; D not certain. The CDR3 totals 13 residues. The ends were cut back, 4 bases at V and 6 bases at J, with 10 bases in the middle. In germline, CDR1 is SGHAT, CDR2 FQNNGV. DNA for the CDR3: TGTGCCAGCAGCTGGCCACGGGCCAATGAGCAGTTCTTC. This codes for CASSWPRANEQFF. The full variable domain, completed using reference TRBV11-2 and TRBJ2-1, is EAGVAQSPRYKIIEKRQSVAFWCNPISGHATLYWYQQILGQGPKLLIQFQNNGVVDDSQLPKDRFSAERLKGVDSTLKIQPAKLEDSAVYLCASSWPRANEQFFGPGTRLTVL.

The rearrangement uses TRBV7-2 and TRBJ2-2, with D perhaps being TRBD1 or TRBD2 (5 bases each). Per germline, CDR1 SGHTA and CDR2 FQGNSA. The CDR3 extends over 16 amino acids. The V end was cut by 2 bases, the J end by 4 bases, with 14 bases between. The CDR3 bases are TGTGCCAGCAGCTTAATGAGGGGCCGAGTCACCGGGGAGCTGTTTTTT. It specifies CASSLMRGRVTGELFF.

The genes are TRBV7-2 and TRBJ1-5; D remains unclear. Germline CDR1 SGHTA, CDR2 FQGNSA. This CDR3 has 16 residues. The germline V and J ends were trimmed by 1 base and 0 bases, with 10 bases remaining between them. CDR3 coding DNA: TGTGCCAGCAGCTTAGATAGCAGAGATAGCAATCAGCCCCAGCATTTT. Residues: CASSLDSRDSNQPQHF.

This chain links TRBV14 with TRBJ2-5; 13 bases line up with TRBD2. Looked up from germline, CDR1 is SGHDN and CDR2 is FVKESK. V lost 4 bases and J lost 4; bases outside the gene matches: 6. The CDR3 loop spans 16 amino acids. CDR3 sequence reads: CASSLELAGGPETQYF. The CDR3 DNA sequence: TGTGCCAGCAGCCTTGAACTAGCGGGAGGGCCAGAGACCCAGTACTTC.

V and J are TRBV28 and TRBJ2-5; tentatively, D is TRBD2 (6 bases). The CDR3 contains 17 residues. The germline V gene has CDR1 MDHEN and CDR2 SYDVKM. Deletions cut 1 base from V and 3 bases from J, with 18 bases between. In nucleotides, the CDR3 is TGTGCCAGCAGTTTATTGTTGTGGCGGGACGGGGAAGAGACCCAGTACTTC. Protein: CASSLLLWRDGEETQYF.

The chain links TRBV5-1 to TRBJ2-1; 10 bases line up with TRBD2. The CDR3 consists of 15 residues. V dropped 4 bases and J dropped 15; count of bases not matched to a gene: 16. Germline V gene lookup returns CDR1 SGHRS and CDR2 YFSETQ. This CDR3 is CASSPLAGDVGARFF. The CDR3, as DNA: TGCGCCAGCAGCCCCCTAGCGGGAGATGTAGGGGCGCGGTTCTTC.